The subject of this entry is one TCR beta chain. Data came from immunoSEQ multiplex PCR; TCRdb stores just in-frame clones and leaves some out. The sample includes tens of thousands of clones, just over 90% of them seen just once. Trimming removed 8 bases at V and 5 bases at J, with 20 bases between. CDR3 length: 15 residues. CDR1 and CDR2 (germline): MNHEY, SVGAGI. The data were obtained in a study of T cell changes during pregnancy in multiple sclerosis. The receptor comes from a female donor with multiple sclerosis, enrolled in a pregnancy study. This specimen consisted of peripheral blood, obtained in the second trimester of pregnancy. The chain combines TRBV6-5 with TRBJ2-3, with D possibly TRBD2 on 7 matching bases. CDR3 residues: CASGRGGGRGDTQYF. Written as DNA, the CDR3 is TGTGCCAGCGGGAGGGGCGGGGGCCGAGGAGATACGCAGTATTTT.